Following are 14 T cell receptor beta chains from one sample sequenced in a study of metastatic and nonmetastatic thyroid tumors. The entire patient cohort was treatment-naive prior to thyroid surgery. TCRdb redid the clone calls on the PCR reads using MiXCR. The sample has about 15,000 clones; approximately 32% are singletons. Sequencing used tumor tissue. These receptors were collected from a male donor with papillary thyroid cancer or a benign thyroid nodule (not recorded which). Some clones in this sample may be carry-over from other donors' samples.

This clone showed up many times. This sequence joins TRBV10-3 and TRBJ2-7; D could derive from TRBD1 or TRBD2 (5 bases each). This CDR3 spans 15 amino acids. Trimming stripped 2 bases from V and 4 bases from J, with 15 bases between. Germline CDR1 reads ENHRY; CDR2 reads SYGVKD. The CDR3, as DNA: TGTGCCATCAGTGAGCTTCAGGGCGAGGGGTACGAGCAGTACTTC. Translating gives CAISELQGEGYEQYF.

This clone was seen more than once but under ten times. V is TRBV19 and J is TRBJ1-1; 9 bases map to TRBD1. V was pared by 6 bases and J by 5 bases, with 10 bases of the junction left unmatched. The CDR3 extends over 15 amino acids. CDR1 and CDR2 (germline): LNHDA, SQIVND (reference sequence). The CDR3 DNA sequence: TGTGCCAGTAGGTTCTCGGGACAGGGAAAAACTGAAGCTTTCTTT. This translates into CASRFSGQGKTEAFF. The full variable domain, completed using reference TRBV19 and TRBJ1-1, is DGGITQSPKYLFRKEGQNVTLSCEQNLNHDAMYWYRQDPGQGLRLIYYSQIVNDFQKGDIAEGYSVSREKKESFPLTVTSAQKNPTAFYLCASRFSGQGKTEAFFGQGTRLTVV.

This clone has a handful of counts. At one boundary the junction diverges from the germline segment, which might be a read error. The chain joins TRBV2 to TRBJ1-2, with a tentative D call TRBD1 (5 bases). The germline gives CDR1 SNHLY, CDR2 FYNNEI. This CDR3 region has 14 residues. This chain's CDR3 is CASSEVGQGCGHTF. CDR3 nucleotide sequence: TGTGCCAGCAGTGAAGTGGGCCAGGGATGTGGCCACACCTTC.

This clone is categorized as medium-sized. This chain links TRBV5-4 with TRBJ2-3; 9 nucleotides match TRBD1. The CDR3 is made up of 16 amino acids. With V trimmed by 0 bases and J by 4 bases, 6 bases remained unmatched. The V gene's germline CDR1 is SGHNT and CDR2 YYREEE (reference sequence). CDR3 nucleotide sequence: TGTGCCAGCAGCTTGGGGGGACAGGGTCTGTCAGATACGCAGTATTTT. Encoded protein: CASSLGGQGLSDTQYF.

The sample holds many counts of this clone. The chain has TRBV28 and TRBJ2-1; D gene unclear. The germline V and J ends were trimmed by 4 bases and 15 bases, with 22 bases remaining between them. This CDR3 spans 14 amino acids. CDR1 and CDR2 (germline): MDHEN, SYDVKM. CDR3 sequence reads: CASSSEQIPSRVFF. CDR3 DNA sequence: TGTGCCAGCAGTTCCGAGCAGATTCCCTCCCGTGTGTTCTTC. Full variable domain (rest looked up from reference TRBV28 and TRBJ2-1): DVKVTQSSRYLVKRTGEKVFLECVQDMDHENMFWYRQDPGLGLRLIYFSYDVKMKEKGDIPEGYSVSREKKERFSLILESASTNQTSMYLCASSSEQIPSRVFFGPGTRLTVL.

This clone was detected many times. This chain uses TRBV9 with TRBJ2-1; the match to TRBD2 covers 14 bases. CDR1 and CDR2 from the germline V gene are SGDLS and YYNGEE. The CDR3 extends over 16 amino acids. V trimming: 3 bases; J trimming: 8 bases; junction bases outside the gene matches: 7. CDR3 sequence reads: CASSAVGLAGEHEQFF. The CDR3, as DNA: TGTGCCAGCAGCGCGGTGGGACTAGCGGGAGAACATGAGCAGTTCTTC.

Ten or more counts support this clone. The chain is built from TRBV29-1 and TRBJ2-3; TRBD2 is a possible D gene (5 bases). CDR3 length equals 12 residues. Germline CDR1 SQVTM, CDR2 ANQGSEA. V was pared by 7 bases and J by 5 bases, with 13 bases between. CDR3 protein: CSAQLAQDTQYF. CDR3 nucleotide sequence: TGCAGCGCGCAGCTAGCCCAAGATACGCAGTATTTT.

The rearrangement links TRBV20-1 to TRBJ1-5, with D tentatively TRBD1 (5 bases). The germline V gene has CDR1 DFQATT and CDR2 SNEGSKA (reference sequence). V was clipped by 0 bases and J by 4 bases, with 10 bases between them. The CDR3 consists of 14 residues. The CDR3 nucleotides are TGCAGTGCTAGAGATCCAGGGAGAAATCAGCCCCAGCATTTT. This sequence encodes CSARDPGRNQPQHF.

This clone was observed a few times. The chain carries TRBV11-2 and TRBJ1-2; D not resolved. The CDR3 totals 12 residues. Per the germline V gene, CDR1 is SGHAT and CDR2 is FQNNGV. V dropped 5 bases and J dropped 2 bases, with 6 bases sitting between them. Here the CDR3 reads CASSARNYGYTF. DNA for the CDR3: TGTGCCAGCAGCGCAAGAAACTATGGCTACACCTTC. The variable domain in full, with the rest retrieved from reference TRBV11-2 and TRBJ1-2, is EAGVAQSPRYKIIEKRQSVAFWCNPISGHATLYWYQQILGQGPKLLIQFQNNGVVDDSQLPKDRFSAERLKGVDSTLKIQPAKLEDSAVYLCASSARNYGYTFGSGTRLTVV.

This clone was seen ten or more times. CDR3 protein: CASSRSGGARYNEQFF. DNA for the CDR3: TGTGCCAGCAGCCGATCCGGGGGAGCACGGTACAATGAGCAGTTCTTC. The chain has TRBV4-2 and TRBJ2-1, with D possibly being TRBD2 (6 bases). Germline V gene lookup returns CDR1 LGHNA and CDR2 YNFKEQ. The CDR3 loop spans 16 amino acids. Trimming removed 4 bases from V and 4 bases from J, with 17 bases in between.

The chain recombines TRBV18 with TRBJ1-2; D not resolved. Trimming left V 1 base short and J 4 bases short, with 13 bases between. The length of the CDR3 is 15 residues. Germline V lookup: CDR1 KGHSH, CDR2 LQKENI. The CDR3 coding sequence is TGTGCCAGCTCACCACTTCAAGAGGGAGGCTATGGCTACACCTTC. Translation gives CASSPLQEGGYGYTF. The full variable domain, rest sourced from reference TRBV18 and TRBJ1-2, is NAGVMQNPRHLVRRRGQEARLRCSPMKGHSHVYWYRQLPEEGLKFMVYLQKENIIDESGMPKERFSAEFPKEGPSILRIQQVVRGDSAAYFCASSPLQEGGYGYTFGSGTRLTVV.

The sample holds many counts of this clone. V gene TRBV3-1 combines with J gene TRBJ1-5, with 12 bases identical to TRBD1. The CDR3 is 15 amino acids. Trimming removed 4 bases from V and 6 bases from J; junction bases left unmatched: 4. In germline, CDR1 is LGHDT, CDR2 YNNKEL (reference sequence). CDR3 protein: CASSRGQGAVQPQHF. CDR3 bases: TGTGCCAGCAGCCGGGGACAGGGGGCCGTTCAGCCCCAGCATTTT.

The table lists this clone with many counts. In DNA form, the CDR3 reads TGTGCCAGCTCACCACCAAGGGGGGTTCAAGAGACCCAGTACTTC. This codes for CASSPPRGVQETQYF. This rearrangement joins TRBV18 to TRBJ2-5, with D possibly being TRBD1 or TRBD2 (6 bases each). Trimming shortened V by 0 bases and J by 2 bases, and 10 bases separated the two germline ends. The CDR3 sequence is 15 residues long. Germline V gene lookup returns CDR1 KGHSH and CDR2 LQKENI.

CDR3 sequence (DNA): TGTGCCAGCGTGGCTAGCGGTTACGAGCAGTACTTC. It encodes CASVASGYEQYF. This chain joins TRBV2 and TRBJ2-7, with TRBD2 identical over 7 bases. Germline assignment: CDR1 SNHLY and CDR2 FYNNEI. The CDR3 loop spans 12 amino acids. V was clipped by 8 bases and J by 4 bases; unmatched bases: 5.